The clone carrying this T cell receptor (beta chain) is a singleton in its sample. Its target is unknown. Assay: immunoSEQ multiplex PCR; the TCRdb copy retains only in-frame clones and omits some. Among around 30,000 clones listed, around 81% were seen once. This entry comes from a study of STAT5B mutations in CD4+ large granular lymphocyte leukemia. Findings and limits, study-wide: Main leukemic clonotypes were patient-specific, but roughly 26% appeared at low frequency elsewhere. CD4-sorted patient repertoires seemed more clonal than healthy CD4+ repertoires.

Healthy controls were blood donor buffy coats. Sequenced sample: CD4+ T cells from blood buffy coats. The receptor comes from a human donor in good health.

The CDR3 DNA reads as TGTGCCAGCAGCCCGGGGGGCGCCTACGAGCAGTACTTC. Amino acids: CASSPGGAYEQYF. The V and J genes are TRBV11-1 and TRBJ2-7, with a weak D call TRBD2 (7 bases). V was cut by 5 bases and J by 2 bases, with 10 bases left in between. Per the germline V gene, CDR1 is SGHAT and CDR2 is FQDESV (reference sequence). CDR3 length: 13 residues.